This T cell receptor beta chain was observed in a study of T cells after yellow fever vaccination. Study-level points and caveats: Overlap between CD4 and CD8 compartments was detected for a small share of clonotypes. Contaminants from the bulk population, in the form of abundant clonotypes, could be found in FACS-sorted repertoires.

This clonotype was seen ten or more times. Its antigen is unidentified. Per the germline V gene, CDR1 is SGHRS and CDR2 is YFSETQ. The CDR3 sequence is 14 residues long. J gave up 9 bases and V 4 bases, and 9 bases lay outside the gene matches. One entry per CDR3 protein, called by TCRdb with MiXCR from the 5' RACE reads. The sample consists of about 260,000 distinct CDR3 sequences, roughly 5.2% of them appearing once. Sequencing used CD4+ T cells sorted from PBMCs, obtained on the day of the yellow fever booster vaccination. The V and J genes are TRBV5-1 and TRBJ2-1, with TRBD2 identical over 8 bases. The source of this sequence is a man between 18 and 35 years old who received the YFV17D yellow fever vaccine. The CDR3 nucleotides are TGCGCCAGCAGCCCAACTACTAGCGGACCTGAGCAGTTCTTC. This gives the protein CASSPTTSGPEQFF.